This entry lists 23 T cell receptor beta chains sequenced from one sample in a study of OX40 agonist ivuxolimab in advanced cancers. The table came from immunoSEQ multiplex PCR; TCRdb's copy has only in-frame clones and leaves some out. The repertoire has roughly 60,000 clones, roughly 88% of them found once; the top ten carry 2% to 3%. This material consisted of CD4+ or CD8+ T cells sorted from blood, taken in a trial of the OX40 agonist ivuxolimab. The receptors here all came from an adult with an advanced solid tumor such as melanoma, head and neck, liver or kidney cancer.

The chain combines TRBV4-3 with TRBJ1-1, with D hard to call. V lost 5 bases and J 5 bases, leaving 18 bases between the germline ends. Germline assignment: CDR1 LGHNA and CDR2 YSLEER. CDR3 length: 15 residues. The CDR3 sequence: CASSEEPSGGTEAFF. CDR3 in DNA: TGCGCCAGCAGCGAGGAGCCGTCGGGCGGAACTGAAGCTTTCTTT.

V gene TRBV4-1 combines with J gene TRBJ1-2; possible D gene TRBD1, 5 bases. The CDR3 is 20 amino acids. V shed 4 bases and J shed 4 bases, with 31 bases lying between them. Looked up from germline, CDR1 is MGHRA and CDR2 is YSYEKL. The chain's CDR3 is CASSRTPGLINRRASYGYTF. Written as DNA, the CDR3 is TGCGCCAGCAGCCGCACACCGGGACTAATCAATCGACGGGCTAGCTATGGCTACACCTTC.

The V gene is TRBV7-2, the J gene TRBJ2-3, with 9 bases fitting TRBD2. Germline V gene lookup returns CDR1 SGHTA and CDR2 FQGNSA. The junction had 8 bases not matched to a gene; V was cut back by 1 base and J by 6 bases. The CDR3 covers 16 residues. This CDR3 reads CASSLELSGGTDTQYF. CDR3 in DNA: TGTGCCAGCAGCTTAGAGCTAAGCGGGGGGACTGATACGCAGTATTTT. Variable domain in full (rest from reference TRBV7-2 and TRBJ2-3): GAGVSQSPSNKVTEKGKDVELRCDPISGHTALYWYRQSLGQGLEFLIYFQGNSAPDKSGLPSDRFSAERTGGSVSTLTIQRTQQEDSAVYLCASSLELSGGTDTQYFGPGTRLTVL.

This clone appeared a single time. The DNA for the CDR3 is TGTGCCGTCGGGACTCTCAACACCGGGGAGCTGTTTTTT. Translated: CAVGTLNTGELFF. V usage is TRBV7-6 and J usage is TRBJ2-2; D is possibly TRBD2 (6 bases). V was pared by 11 bases and J by 2 bases, with 12 bases between. CDR3 size: 13 residues. From germline, CDR1 is SGHVS and CDR2 FNYEAQ.

The chain has TRBV27 and TRBJ2-3, with D perhaps TRBD1 or TRBD2 (5 bases each). The V end was cut by 2 bases, the J end by 2 bases, with 20 bases between. The CDR3 runs to 18 residues. CDR1 is MNHEY, CDR2 SMNVEV, per germline (reference sequence). The CDR3 region has the DNA TGTGCCAGCAGTTTAGAAGGGTGGGGGATGGGTTTCACAGATACGCAGTATTTT. Residues: CASSLEGWGMGFTDTQYF.

The chain carries TRBV27 and TRBJ1-2, with a tentative D call TRBD1 (6 bases). Germline V gene lookup returns CDR1 MNHEY and CDR2 SMNVEV (reference sequence). This CDR3 is 13 amino acids long. Trimming removed 3 bases from V and 8 bases from J, with 13 bases in between. The CDR3 coding sequence is TGTGCCAGCAGTTTTGGTGGGGGGCCCGGCTACACCTTC. Translating it yields CASSFGGGPGYTF.

The gene calls are TRBV10-2 and TRBJ1-2; 9 bases align to TRBD1. The CDR3 is made up of 15 amino acids. V trimming: 2 bases; J trimming: 1 base; junction bases outside the gene matches: 2. Germline V lookup: CDR1 WSHSY, CDR2 SAAADI. CDR3 region: CASSEGQGHNYGYTF. The CDR3 nucleotides read TGCGCCAGCAGTGAGGGACAGGGGCATAACTATGGCTACACCTTC.

The chain is built from TRBV5-1 and TRBJ2-7; D is possibly TRBD1 or TRBD2 (5 bases each). The ends were cut back, 1 base at V and 2 bases at J, with 7 bases in the middle. This CDR3 region has 13 residues. Looked up from germline, CDR1 is SGHRS and CDR2 is YFSETQ. The CDR3 region is CASSLRGPYEQYF. CDR3 in DNA: TGCGCCAGCAGCTTGCGGGGCCCCTACGAGCAGTACTTC.

Only one count was recorded for this clone. The chain employs TRBV29-1 and TRBJ2-4; 10 nucleotides align to TRBD1. The trim removed 6 bases at V and 3 bases at J, leaving 5 bases unmatched. Germline V CDR1 and CDR2: SQVTM, ANQGSEA. The CDR3 is 14 residues long. The CDR3 sequence: CSVRQGAGKNIQYF. The DNA for the CDR3 is TGCAGCGTCCGACAGGGGGCTGGCAAAAACATTCAGTACTTC.

The genes are TRBV4-1 and TRBJ1-1; unclear D gene. The V end lost 0 bases, the J end lost 11 bases, and 13 bases lay between the germline ends. The germline gives CDR1 MGHRA, CDR2 YSYEKL. This CDR3 is 13 amino acids long. The CDR3 coding sequence is TGCGCCAGCAGCCAAGATCGGGTTAGTAGGGCTTTCTTT. Translated, it gives CASSQDRVSRAFF.

This chain uses TRBV4-1 with TRBJ1-1; D is ambiguous. This CDR3 contains 15 residues. Germline values: CDR1 MGHRA, CDR2 YSYEKL. With 0 bases removed from V and 9 bases from J, the gap between germline ends came to 17 bases. CDR3: CASSQEVGSGDKAFF. CDR3 DNA sequence: TGCGCCAGCAGCCAAGAAGTGGGTTCCGGCGACAAAGCTTTCTTT.

The chain couples TRBV10-3 to TRBJ2-3; 10 bases fit TRBD1. CDR3 length equals 17 residues. Germline CDR1 reads ENHRY; CDR2 reads SYGVKD. The junction had 15 bases not matched to a gene; V was cut back by 10 bases and J by 2 bases. CDR3 nucleotides: TGTGCCACCGCTGGGACAGGGGAATTGGGTTTCACAGATACGCAGTATTTT. It is translated as CATAGTGELGFTDTQYF.

The chain links TRBV6-1 to TRBJ2-7; D is possibly TRBD1 (6 bases). Trimming pared 4 bases from V and 0 bases from J, leaving 19 bases between. CDR1 is MNHNS, CDR2 SASEGT, per germline. The CDR3 is made up of 17 amino acids. This CDR3 is CASSGSPTGTYSYEQYF. CDR3 nucleotide sequence: TGTGCCAGCAGTGGAAGCCCCACCGGGACATACTCCTACGAGCAGTACTTC.

The chain couples TRBV7-9 to TRBJ1-4; perhaps TRBD1 as D (5 bases). V lost 7 bases, J lost 0 bases, and 12 bases lay in between. CDR1 and CDR2 (germline): SEHNR, FQNEAQ (reference sequence). The CDR3 runs 15 residues. In nucleotides, the CDR3 is TGTGCCAGCACCTGGGGGGGTGCAACTAATGAAAAACTGTTTTTT. The encoded protein is CASTWGGATNEKLFF.

This chain joins TRBV9 and TRBJ2-3, with 8 nucleotides matching TRBD2. Germline values: CDR1 SGDLS, CDR2 YYNGEE. J was trimmed by 3 bases and V by 0 bases; bases with no gene match: 6. This CDR3 comprises 16 residues. Here the CDR3 reads CASSVAGGQLTDTQYF. In nucleotides, the CDR3 is TGTGCCAGCAGCGTAGCGGGGGGGCAGTTAACAGATACGCAGTATTTT.

This clone has a single count. This chain connects TRBV14 to TRBJ1-3; D is uncertain. Germline V lookup: CDR1 SGHDN, CDR2 FVKESK. V shed 6 bases and J shed 5 bases, with 17 bases lying between them. The CDR3 has 15 residues. The CDR3 bases are TGTGCCAGCAGTAAGGAAGGGCAGAATCGAAACACCATATATTTT. It yields the protein CASSKEGQNRNTIYF. Variable domain in full (rest from reference TRBV14 and TRBJ1-3): EAGVTQFPSHSVIEKGQTVTLRCDPISGHDNLYWYRRVMGKEIKFLLHFVKESKQDESGMPNNRFLAERTGGTYSTLKVQPAELEDSGVYFCASSKEGQNRNTIYFGEGSWLTVV.

The CDR3 coding sequence is TGTGCCATCAGTGAGTCTAAGGGTTTTGAGACCCAGTACTTC. It translates to CAISESKGFETQYF. The rearrangement links TRBV10-3 to TRBJ2-5; D ambiguous. The CDR3 length is 14 residues. The germline gives CDR1 ENHRY, CDR2 SYGVKD. Trimming removed 0 bases at V and 5 bases at J, with 10 bases between.

This clone was observed once. This chain joins TRBV4-2 and TRBJ2-7; 7 nucleotides agree with TRBD2. The CDR3 loop spans 18 amino acids. After removal of 0 bases from V and 0 bases from J, the junction contained 11 bases not matched to a gene. Germline V lookup: CDR1 LGHNA, CDR2 YNFKEQ. DNA for the CDR3: TGTGCCAGCAGCCAAGACTCTGTTATAGCGGGCAGCTCCTACGAGCAGTACTTC. Its protein is CASSQDSVIAGSSYEQYF.

This chain links TRBV30 with TRBJ1-3; D gene ambiguous. Deletions cut 5 bases from V and 3 bases from J, with 5 bases between. This CDR3 has 11 residues. The V gene's germline CDR1 is GTSNPN and CDR2 SVGIG (reference sequence). CDR3 amino acids: CAWGGGNTIYF. CDR3 bases: TGTGCCTGGGGAGGTGGAAACACCATATATTTT.

The rearrangement links TRBV6-1 to TRBJ2-7, with D possibly called TRBD1 or TRBD2 (5 bases each). Per germline, CDR1 MNHNS and CDR2 SASEGT. The ends were cut back, 2 bases at V and 7 bases at J, with 18 bases in the middle. The CDR3 is 15 residues long. This CDR3 reads CASSESQGEHSEQYF. The CDR3 DNA reads as TGTGCCAGCAGTGAAAGTCAGGGAGAACATTCGGAGCAGTACTTC.

This clone was seen a handful of times. V usage is TRBV4-1 and J usage is TRBJ2-7; D ambiguous. From germline, CDR1 is MGHRA and CDR2 YSYEKL. V shed 0 bases and J shed 6 bases, with 9 bases lying between them. The CDR3 runs to 13 residues. CDR3: CASSQDRFGEQYF. The CDR3 bases are TGCGCCAGCAGCCAAGATCGGTTTGGCGAGCAGTACTTC.

The chain has TRBV27 and TRBJ2-5; D is uncertain. Germline CDR1 reads MNHEY; CDR2 reads SMNVEV (reference sequence). Trimming cost V 0 bases and J 2 bases, with 4 bases left between them. This CDR3 has 13 residues. CDR3 protein: CASSLSYQETQYF. Here the CDR3 DNA reads TGTGCCAGCAGTTTATCCTATCAAGAGACCCAGTACTTC.

The chain recombines TRBV19 with TRBJ1-2, with TRBD1 matching 7 bases. The CDR3 totals 14 residues. Germline CDR1 LNHDA, CDR2 SQIVND (reference sequence). V gave up 3 bases and J gave up 4 bases; unmatched junction bases: 5. The CDR3 coding sequence is TGTGCCAGTAGTATTAACGAGGGGGCCTATGGCTACACCTTC. Its translation is CASSINEGAYGYTF.